Listed below are T cell receptor beta chains from one sample, sequenced in a study of blood T cell repertoires in COVID-19. Data came from immunoSEQ multiplex PCR; TCRdb stores just in-frame clones and leaves some out. The sample holds some 150,000 clones, 80% seen once. The sequencing sample was made of peripheral blood. The receptor source for this set is a man aged 55 to 69 with active or convalescent COVID-19. The CDR3 runs from the conserved cysteine through the conserved F or W. A D gene is named only where the DNA matches it firmly. Where a row states a size, it is once, few, many or the class of an expanded clone; other rows omit it.

V	J	size	D	DNA	CDR3
TRBV27	TRBJ1-2	NA	NA	TGTGCCAGCAGTTTCGAAAGGGGGACCCCTGATGGCTACACCTTC	CASSFERGTPDGYTF
TRBV5-6	TRBJ1-5	NA	TRBD1	TGTGCCAGCAGCTTGGCCCTCGGACAGGATCAGCCCCAGCATTTT	CASSLALGQDQPQHF
TRBV7-2	TRBJ1-6	few	NA	TGTGCCAGCAGCTTGGGGGCCCAATATAATTCACCCCTCCACTTT	CASSLGAQYNSPLHF
TRBV28	TRBJ1-5	NA	TRBD1	TGTGCCAGCAGCCACGGGACAGGGGGCCCTCAGCCCCAGCATTTT	CASSHGTGGPQPQHF
TRBV4-3	TRBJ2-7	NA	TRBD2	TGCGCCAGCAGCCAACGACTAGCGGGAGACCACGAGCAGTACTTC	CASSQRLAGDHEQYF
TRBV7-2	TRBJ2-3	NA	TRBD2	TGTGCCAGCAGCGCCACTAGCGGGAGCGTCGCAGATACGCAGTATTTT	CASSATSGSVADTQYF
TRBV4-2	TRBJ2-1	NA	NA	TGTGCCAGCAGCCAAGAGTCCGGGGATGAGCAGTTCTTC	CASSQESGDEQFF
TRBV12-5	TRBJ2-3	NA	TRBD2	TGTGCTAGTGCCCCCCCGGTAGCGGGAGGCCCTAGCACAGATACGCAGTATTTT	CASAPPVAGGPSTDTQYF
TRBV19	TRBJ1-4	NA	NA	TGTGCCAGTAGCGTAGCAGCGGCAACTAATGAAAAACTGTTTTTT	CASSVAAATNEKLFF
TRBV9	TRBJ1-1	NA	NA	TGTGCCAGCAGCGTTTCAAGGGGCACTGAAGCTTTCTTT	CASSVSRGTEAFF
TRBV7-9	TRBJ2-5	NA	NA	TGTGCCAGCAGCTTTGCCAGGGGTGTCCAGTACTTC	CASSFARGVQYF
TRBV19	TRBJ1-5	NA	NA	TGTGCCAGTAGTATAGATGTCACCAGAGGACAGCCCCAGCATTTT	CASSIDVTRGQPQHF
TRBV2	TRBJ2-6	few	NA	TGTGCCAGCAGTGAACAGGGGTCGACCAACGTCCTGACTTTC	CASSEQGSTNVLTF
TRBV19	TRBJ2-5	NA	NA	TGTGCCAGTAGCGAGAGGAGGAACCTCGGGACCCAGTACTTC	CASSERRNLGTQYF
TRBV7-2	TRBJ2-1	NA	NA	TGTGCCAGCAGCTTGGGCACAGGCAGCAGGATCGGCTCCTACAATGAGCAGTTCTTC	CASSLGTGSRIGSYNEQFF
TRBV30	TRBJ2-2	NA	TRBD1	TGTGCCTGGAGGATCAGGACAGGGACCGGGGAGCTGTTTTTT	CAWRIRTGTGELFF
TRBV10-1	TRBJ2-5	once	NA	TGCGCCAGCAGTGAGGGAGGGAATCAAGAGACCCAGTACTTC	CASSEGGNQETQYF
TRBV9	TRBJ2-1	NA	TRBD2	TGTGCCAGCAGCGTAGAGGGGGGACTAGTTCGTTCGAATGAGCAGTTCTTC	CASSVEGGLVRSNEQFF
TRBV7-2	TRBJ2-7	NA	NA	TGTGCCAGCAGCGTGATGACAGGATCTTCCTACGAGCAGTACTTC	CASSVMTGSSYEQYF
TRBV6-2/TRBV6-3	TRBJ1-2	NA	TRBD1	TGTGCCAGCAGCTTTTTGCGGGACAGGGTGCACCATGGCTACACCTTC	CASSFLRDRVHHGYTF
TRBV5-1	TRBJ2-1	NA	NA	TGCGCCAGCAGCTCCGCTGGAGACAATGAGCAGTTCTTC	CASSSAGDNEQFF
TRBV2	TRBJ1-4	NA	NA	TGTGCCAGCAGACTACAGGGATTCGACGGTGAAAAACTGTTTTTT	CASRLQGFDGEKLFF
TRBV24-1	TRBJ2-7	NA	TRBD1	TGTGCCACCAGTGATCAGGGACAGGGCTCCTACGAGCAGTACTTC	CATSDQGQGSYEQYF
TRBV10-3	TRBJ2-5	NA	NA	TGTGCCATCAGTGAGTCCTTGGGGGGAGAGACCCAGTACTTC	CAISESLGGETQYF
TRBV24-1	TRBJ1-5	NA	NA	TGTGCCACCAGTGATCGGACCGGGGTAAATCAGCCCCAGCATTTT	CATSDRTGVNQPQHF
TRBV24-1	TRBJ2-3	few	TRBD2	TGTGCCACCAGTGGCCCCTCCAGCGGGAGGTCAGATACGCAGTATTTT	CATSGPSSGRSDTQYF
TRBV28	TRBJ2-7	NA	NA	TGTGCCAGCAGTCCACAGTTCTACGAGCAGTACTTC	CASSPQFYEQYF
TRBV30	TRBJ2-1	NA	TRBD2	TGTGCCTGGAGGTTCGGGACTAGCGGTTTCGATGAGCAGTTCTTC	CAWRFGTSGFDEQFF
TRBV18	TRBJ2-1	NA	TRBD2	TGTGCCAGCTCACCACGCCCCGGGACTAGCGGGAGGGGAGGCAATGAGCAGTTCTTC	CASSPRPGTSGRGGNEQFF
TRBV6-6	TRBJ2-1	once	TRBD1	TGTGCCAGCAGTATCCGGGACAGCTTTTACAATGAGCAGTTCTTC	CASSIRDSFYNEQFF
TRBV5-1	TRBJ1-4	NA	NA	TGCGCCAGCAGCTTCTCCACAGCCGGGATTGAAAAACTGTTTTTT	CASSFSTAGIEKLFF
TRBV27	TRBJ2-1	NA	TRBD2	TGTGCCAGCAGTCAACGACTAGCGGACTACAATGAGCAGTTCTTC	CASSQRLADYNEQFF
TRBV4-1	TRBJ2-1	NA	TRBD2	TGCGCCAGCAGGGCTAGGGTGGCTAGCGGGAGGATCTCCTACAATGAGCAGTTCTTC	CASRARVASGRISYNEQFF
TRBV6-5	TRBJ1-1	NA	NA	TGTGCCACACACCGGGGGGCTAACACTGAAGCTTTCTTT	CATHRGANTEAFF
TRBV6-5	TRBJ2-1	NA	NA	TGTGCCAGCAATCAACAGGGTACCGGCCACAATGAGCAGTTCTTC	CASNQQGTGHNEQFF
TRBV25-1	TRBJ2-4	NA	TRBD1	TGTGCCAGCAGTGAACCCTCCCGACAGGGGAACATTCAGTACTTC	CASSEPSRQGNIQYF
TRBV6-2/TRBV6-3	TRBJ2-7	few	TRBD1	TGTGCCAGCAGTCGCCCCGGGACAGGGGCTCACGAGCAGTACTTC	CASSRPGTGAHEQYF
TRBV10-3	TRBJ1-2	few	TRBD1	TGTGCCATCAGTGTTGAGGGGGCGTGGGGCTACACCTTC	CAISVEGAWGYTF
TRBV9	TRBJ2-5	NA	TRBD2	TGTGCCAGCAGGCCGCTGGGGGGGGAGACCCAGTACTTC	CASRPLGGETQYF
TRBV12-3/TRBV12-4	TRBJ2-7	once	NA	TGTGCCAGTAGTCTCTACGAGCAGTACTTC	CASSLYEQYF
TRBV5-6	TRBJ2-1	NA	NA	TGTGCCAGCAGCGGCCGGGACTTAGACAACAATGAGCAGTTCTTC	CASSGRDLDNNEQFF
TRBV2	TRBJ1-5	few	TRBD1	TGTGCCAGCAGCCAAATGGGGACAGGCCATCAGCCCCAGCATTTT	CASSQMGTGHQPQHF
TRBV28	TRBJ1-2	few	NA	TGTGCCAGCAGTTCCTTGGGCGGGGTGCCGGGCTACACCTTC	CASSSLGGVPGYTF
TRBV5-6	TRBJ1-1	NA	TRBD1	TGTGCCAGCAGCTTCCAAGGGGGAAGACAGGGCCTGAACACTGAAGCTTTCTTT	CASSFQGGRQGLNTEAFF
TRBV9	TRBJ1-2	NA	TRBD1	TGTGCCAGCAGCATTGGACAGGGGATTTATGGCTACACCTTC	CASSIGQGIYGYTF
TRBV4-1	TRBJ2-7	NA	TRBD1	TGCGCCAGCAGCCAACAGGGGTACGGGACAGGGGCGTCCTACGAGCAGTACTTC	CASSQQGYGTGASYEQYF
TRBV7-2	TRBJ1-5	NA	TRBD1	TGTGCCAGCAGCTTAGGGGGACAGGGGGCCGCTCAGCCCCAGCATTTT	CASSLGGQGAAQPQHF
TRBV4-2	TRBJ1-1	NA	NA	TGTGCCAGCAGCCAAGATCTCGGGCAGGGCAACACTGAAGCTTTCTTT	CASSQDLGQGNTEAFF
TRBV5-4	TRBJ1-2	NA	TRBD1	TGTGCCAGCAGCGGGGACAGTCTTGGCTACACCTTC	CASSGDSLGYTF
TRBV7-6	TRBJ1-6	NA	TRBD1	TGTGCCAGCAGCCCCATGACAGGGTCTACTTCACCCCTCCACTTT	CASSPMTGSTSPLHF
TRBV11-3	TRBJ1-1	NA	NA	TGTGCCAGCAGCTCGACAGGACTGAACACTGAAGCTTTCTTT	CASSSTGLNTEAFF